This TCR beta chain was recorded in a study of cytomegalovirus exposure and HLA in healthy donors. Overall study results and limits: The majority of TCR sequences were rare, yet some public TCRs appeared in many donors. Clusters of TCRs from the first cohort tended to co-occur in the roughly 120 validation repertoires (as a later analysis found). Reports credit the classifier with highly specific, highly sensitive diagnosis of cytomegalovirus status. A few CMV-associated chains proved CMV antigen-specific in vitro.

To note about this clone: The antigen remains unidentified.

TCRdb keeps only in-frame clones here, not all; method: immunoSEQ multiplex PCR. The table shows roughly 330,000 clones, with approximately 86% occurring only once. V shed 7 bases, J shed 2 bases, and the junction held 8 bases outside the gene matches. Germline CDR1 and CDR2: MGHRA and YSYEKL. The CDR3 has 15 residues. The rearrangement uses TRBV4-1 and TRBJ2-1; TRBD2 aligns across 7 bases. The sequence was obtained from a woman aged 25 to 39 in good health and CMV-seropositive. Material: PBMCs. CDR3 residues: CASTFSGLAYNEQFF. CDR3 sequence (DNA): TGCGCCAGCACCTTTTCCGGACTAGCCTACAATGAGCAGTTCTTC.